In this sample, the clone carrying this TCR beta chain turned up a few times. What it recognizes is unknown. The sample comes from a study of regulatory T cells in long-lasting Graves disease. Study results and caveats: Gene preferences differed: TRBV28, TRBJ1-2, TRBJ2-5 in persistent cases. The work looked only at peripheral blood and did not look at thyroid tissue. TCR diversity was lower in persistent Graves' patients than in newly diagnosed ones.

This CDR3 is built from 12 residues. Germline CDR1 is WSHSY and CDR2 is SAAADI. The V and J ends lost 4 bases and 6 bases respectively, with 9 bases between them. The time point: newly diagnosed GD, antithyroid drugs for less than 3 months. Generation of the TCR library employed RNA extracted from PBMCs. iRepertoire HTBI primers and Arm-PCR of CDR3 regions built TCR beta libraries. TCRdb independently ran MiXCR on the multiplex PCR reads; one entry per CDR3 protein. The data show about 530,000 distinct CDR3 sequences, around 15% seen once. These data also formed part of another study, on T cells in Graves' hyperthyroidism and ophthalmopathy.

This sequence was found in a middle-aged woman with Graves disease. This specimen was peripheral blood mononuclear cells (PBMCs), taken at new diagnosis, from a patient treated with antithyroid drugs. The V gene is TRBV10-2, the J gene TRBJ1-2; weak D call: TRBD1 (5 bases). CDR3 region: CASSAGTDGYTF. Written as DNA, the CDR3 is TGCGCCAGCAGTGCAGGGACGGATGGCTACACCTTC.